This T cell receptor beta chain was identified in a study of control samples from healthy donors and cancer patients. CDR1 and CDR2 from the germline V gene are SGHDN and FVKESK. The CDR3 has 13 residues. Trimming removed 2 bases from V and 5 bases from J, with 9 bases in between. Produced via immunoSEQ multiplex PCR; TCRdb's table is partial and in-frame only. The top ten clones hold about 14% of a sample with around 250,000 clones, roughly 80% of them seen once. The specimen sequenced was PBMCs. The sequence was collected from a woman aged 60 to 75 with lung cancer. The genes are TRBV14 and TRBJ1-1, with D unresolved. The DNA of the CDR3 is TGTGCCAGCAGCCAAATAAGTAGGACTGAAGCTTTCTTT. Protein product: CASSQISRTEAFF.